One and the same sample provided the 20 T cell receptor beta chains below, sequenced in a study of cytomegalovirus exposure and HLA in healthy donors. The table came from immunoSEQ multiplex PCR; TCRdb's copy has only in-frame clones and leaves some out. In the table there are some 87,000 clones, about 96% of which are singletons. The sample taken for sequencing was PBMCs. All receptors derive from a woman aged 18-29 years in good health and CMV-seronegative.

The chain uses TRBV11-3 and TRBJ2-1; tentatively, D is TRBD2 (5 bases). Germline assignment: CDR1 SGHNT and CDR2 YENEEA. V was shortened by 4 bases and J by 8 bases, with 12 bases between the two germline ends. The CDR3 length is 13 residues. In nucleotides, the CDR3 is TGTGCCAGCAGCTCCGGGAACGAGGATGAGCAGTTCTTC. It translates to CASSSGNEDEQFF.

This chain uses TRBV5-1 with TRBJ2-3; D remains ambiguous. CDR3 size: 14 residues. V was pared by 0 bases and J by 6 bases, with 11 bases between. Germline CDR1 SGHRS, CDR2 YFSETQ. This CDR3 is CASSLESTYDTQYF. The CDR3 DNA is TGCGCCAGCAGCTTGGAATCGACTTATGATACGCAGTATTTT.

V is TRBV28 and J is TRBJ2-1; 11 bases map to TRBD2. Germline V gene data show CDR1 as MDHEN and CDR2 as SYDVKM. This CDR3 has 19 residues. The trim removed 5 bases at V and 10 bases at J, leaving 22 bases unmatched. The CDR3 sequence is CASSLRSERGSASGGEQFF. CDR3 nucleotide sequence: TGTGCCAGCAGTCTGAGGAGTGAAAGGGGTTCGGCTAGCGGGGGGGAGCAGTTCTTC.

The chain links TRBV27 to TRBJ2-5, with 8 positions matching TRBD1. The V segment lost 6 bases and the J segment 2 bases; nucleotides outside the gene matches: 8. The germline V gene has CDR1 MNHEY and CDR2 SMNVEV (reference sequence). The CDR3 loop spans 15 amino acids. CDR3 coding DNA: TGTGCCAGCAGCCCCACCGGGACAGGTCAAGAGACCCAGTACTTC. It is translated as CASSPTGTGQETQYF.

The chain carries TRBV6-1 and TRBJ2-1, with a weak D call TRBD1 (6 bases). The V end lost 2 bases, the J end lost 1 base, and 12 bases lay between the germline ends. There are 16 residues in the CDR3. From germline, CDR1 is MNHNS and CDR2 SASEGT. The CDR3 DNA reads TGTGCCAGCAGTGAAACGGGACACCAATCCTACAATGAGCAGTTCTTC. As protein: CASSETGHQSYNEQFF.

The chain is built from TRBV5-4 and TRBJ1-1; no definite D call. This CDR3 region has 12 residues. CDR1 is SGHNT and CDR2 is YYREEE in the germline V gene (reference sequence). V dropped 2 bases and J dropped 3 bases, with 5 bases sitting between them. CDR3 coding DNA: TGTGCCAGCAGCTTATCCGACACTGAAGCTTTCTTT. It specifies CASSLSDTEAFF.

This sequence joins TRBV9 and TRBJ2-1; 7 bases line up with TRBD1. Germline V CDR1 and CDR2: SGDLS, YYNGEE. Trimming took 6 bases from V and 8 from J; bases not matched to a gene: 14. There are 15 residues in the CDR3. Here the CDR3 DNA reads TGTGCCAGCACCACCCGACCTCAGGGGGAGTATGAGCAGTTCTTC. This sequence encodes CASTTRPQGEYEQFF.

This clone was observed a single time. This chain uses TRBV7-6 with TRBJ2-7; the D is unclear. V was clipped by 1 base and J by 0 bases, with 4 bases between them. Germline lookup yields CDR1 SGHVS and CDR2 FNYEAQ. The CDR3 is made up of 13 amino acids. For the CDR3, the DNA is TGTGCCAGCAGCTTAGGGCACTCCTACGAGCAGTACTTC. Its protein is CASSLGHSYEQYF.

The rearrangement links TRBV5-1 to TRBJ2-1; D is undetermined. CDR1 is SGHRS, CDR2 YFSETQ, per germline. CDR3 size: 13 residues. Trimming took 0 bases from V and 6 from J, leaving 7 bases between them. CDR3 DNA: TGCGCCAGCAGCTTGGGGGCCGTCAATGAGCAGTTCTTC. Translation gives CASSLGAVNEQFF.

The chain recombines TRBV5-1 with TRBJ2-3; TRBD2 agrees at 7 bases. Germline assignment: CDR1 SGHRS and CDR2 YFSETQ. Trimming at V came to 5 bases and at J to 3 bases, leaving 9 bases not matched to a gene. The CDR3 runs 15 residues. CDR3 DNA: TGCGCCAGCAGTACGGATAGCGGGCGGACAGATACGCAGTATTTT. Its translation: CASSTDSGRTDTQYF.

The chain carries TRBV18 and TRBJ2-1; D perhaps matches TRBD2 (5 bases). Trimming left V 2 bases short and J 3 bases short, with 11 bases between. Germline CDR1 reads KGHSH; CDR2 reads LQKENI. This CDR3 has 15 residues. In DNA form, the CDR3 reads TGTGCCAGCTCACCATCCCCGGGAAGCTACAATGAGCAGTTCTTC. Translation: CASSPSPGSYNEQFF.

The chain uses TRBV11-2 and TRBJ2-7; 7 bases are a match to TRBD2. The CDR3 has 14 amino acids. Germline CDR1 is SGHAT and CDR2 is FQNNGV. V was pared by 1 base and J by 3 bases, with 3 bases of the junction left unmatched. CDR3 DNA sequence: TGTGCCAGCAGCTTAGGGTCGGGGGGCTACGAGCAGTACTTC. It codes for CASSLGSGGYEQYF.

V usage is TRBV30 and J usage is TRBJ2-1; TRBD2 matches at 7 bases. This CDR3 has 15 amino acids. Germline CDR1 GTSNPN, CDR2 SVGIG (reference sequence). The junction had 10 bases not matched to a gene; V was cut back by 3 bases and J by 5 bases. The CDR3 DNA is TGTGCCTGGAGGGGGGACTATACCTCGAACAATGAGCAGTTCTTC. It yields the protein CAWRGDYTSNNEQFF.

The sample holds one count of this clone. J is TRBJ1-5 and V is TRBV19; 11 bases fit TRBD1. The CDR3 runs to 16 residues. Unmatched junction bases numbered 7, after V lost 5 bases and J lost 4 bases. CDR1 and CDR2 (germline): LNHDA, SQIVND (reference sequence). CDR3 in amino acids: CASSSRDRGYNQPQHF. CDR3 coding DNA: TGTGCCAGTAGTTCCCGGGACAGGGGGTATAATCAGCCCCAGCATTTT.

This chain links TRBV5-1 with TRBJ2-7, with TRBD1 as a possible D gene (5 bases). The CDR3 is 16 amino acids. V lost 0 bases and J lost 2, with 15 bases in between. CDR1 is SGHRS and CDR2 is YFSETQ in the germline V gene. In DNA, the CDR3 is TGCGCCAGCAGCTTGGACGTAACGGACAAGCCCTACGAGCAGTACTTC. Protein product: CASSLDVTDKPYEQYF. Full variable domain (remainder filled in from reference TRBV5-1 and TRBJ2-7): KAGVTQTPRYLIKTRGQQVTLSCSPISGHRSVSWYQQTPGQGLQFLFEYFSETQRNKGNFPGRFSGRQFSNSRSEMNVSTLELGDSALYLCASSLDVTDKPYEQYFGPGTRLTVT.

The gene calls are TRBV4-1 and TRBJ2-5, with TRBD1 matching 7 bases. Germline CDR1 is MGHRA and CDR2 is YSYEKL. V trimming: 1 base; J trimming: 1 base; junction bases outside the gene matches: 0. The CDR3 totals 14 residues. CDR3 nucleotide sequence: TGCGCCAGCAGCCAAGGGACAGGCCAAGAGACCCAGTACTTC. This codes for CASSQGTGQETQYF.

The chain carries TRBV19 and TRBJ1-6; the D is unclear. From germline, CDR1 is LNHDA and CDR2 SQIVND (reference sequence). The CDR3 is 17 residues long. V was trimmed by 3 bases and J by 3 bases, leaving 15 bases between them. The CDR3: CASSMEGQPRYNSPLHF. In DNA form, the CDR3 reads TGTGCCAGTAGTATGGAGGGTCAGCCCCGCTATAATTCACCCCTCCACTTT.

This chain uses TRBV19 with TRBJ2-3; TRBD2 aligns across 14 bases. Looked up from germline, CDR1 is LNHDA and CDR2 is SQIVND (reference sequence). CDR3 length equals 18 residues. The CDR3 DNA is TGTGCTAGACCGGGACTAGCGGGGGATCGACCTAGCACAGATACGCAGTATTTT. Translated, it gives CARPGLAGDRPSTDTQYF.

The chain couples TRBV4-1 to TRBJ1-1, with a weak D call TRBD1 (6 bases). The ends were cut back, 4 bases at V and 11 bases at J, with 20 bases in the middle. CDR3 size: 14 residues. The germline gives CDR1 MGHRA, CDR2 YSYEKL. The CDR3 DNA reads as TGCGCCAGCAGCCCGGTCGACAGGTCCGGTGGGGCTTTCTTT. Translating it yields CASSPVDRSGGAFF.

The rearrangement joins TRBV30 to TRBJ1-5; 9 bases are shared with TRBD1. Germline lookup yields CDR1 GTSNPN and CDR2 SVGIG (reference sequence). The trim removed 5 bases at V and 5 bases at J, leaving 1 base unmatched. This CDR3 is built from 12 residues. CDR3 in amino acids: CAWGQGHQPQHF. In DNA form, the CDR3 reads TGTGCCTGGGGACAGGGGCATCAGCCCCAGCATTTT.